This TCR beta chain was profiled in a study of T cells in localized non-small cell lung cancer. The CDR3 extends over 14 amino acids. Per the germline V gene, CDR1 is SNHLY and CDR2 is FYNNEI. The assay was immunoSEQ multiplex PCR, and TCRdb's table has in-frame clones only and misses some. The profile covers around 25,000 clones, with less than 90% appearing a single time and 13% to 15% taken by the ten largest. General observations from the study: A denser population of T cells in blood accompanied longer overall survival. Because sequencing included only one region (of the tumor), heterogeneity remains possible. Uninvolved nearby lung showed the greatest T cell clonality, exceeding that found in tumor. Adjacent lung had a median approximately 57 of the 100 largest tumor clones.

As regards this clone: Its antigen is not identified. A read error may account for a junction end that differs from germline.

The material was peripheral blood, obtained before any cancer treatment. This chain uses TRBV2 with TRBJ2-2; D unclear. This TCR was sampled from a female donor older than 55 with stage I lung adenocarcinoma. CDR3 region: CASNELINTGELFF. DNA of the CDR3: TGTGCCAGCAATGAACTAATAAACACCGGGGAGCTGTTTTTT.